The 21 T cell receptor beta chains below all came from one sample that was sequenced in a study of response to subunit inactivated influenza vaccine. MiXCR, run by TCRdb on the RT-PCR reads, gives a single entry per CDR3 protein. In the table there are roughly 570,000 distinct CDR3 sequences, 14% of which are singletons. This specimen was PBMCs from blood, taken roughly 12 days after vaccination. These receptors were obtained from a man aged 50 to 60 who received an inactivated influenza vaccine.

This clonotype showed up just a few times. The chain joins TRBV18 to TRBJ2-5, with 7 bases that match TRBD2. From germline, CDR1 is KGHSH and CDR2 LQKENI. The CDR3 sequence is 14 residues long. V was pared by 2 bases and J by 4 bases, with 4 bases of the junction left unmatched. CDR3 in amino acids: CASSPILAAETQYF. The CDR3 region has the DNA TGTGCCAGCTCACCAATCCTAGCGGCAGAGACCCAGTACTTC.

The J gene is TRBJ2-1, the V gene TRBV24-1; D is uncertain. V was cut by 5 bases and J by 10 bases, with 14 bases left in between. The CDR3 sequence is 13 residues long. Germline V gives CDR1 KGHDR, CDR2 SFDVKD. DNA of the CDR3: TGTGCCACCAGTGGAGGATCTGCGGCAGAGCAGTTCTTC. Its protein product is CATSGGSAAEQFF.

Comments on this clonotype: A read error may be the cause here, since a much bigger clone is one base away. The chain carries TRBV20-1 and TRBJ2-1; D may be TRBD1 or TRBD2 (5 bases each). Germline assignment: CDR1 DFQATT and CDR2 SNEGSKA (reference sequence). The ends were cut back, 3 bases at V and 9 bases at J, with 24 bases in the middle. This CDR3 contains 16 residues. CDR3 residues: CSASKVIVGRYREQFF. The CDR3 DNA is TGCAGTGCTAGTAAAGTGATCGTGGGACGTTATCGTGAGCAGTTCTTC.

This clonotype appeared a few times. The rearrangement joins TRBV18 to TRBJ1-4; D gene unclear. The CDR3 is made up of 14 amino acids. Trimming left V 2 bases short and J 8 bases short, with 12 bases between. Germline V CDR1 and CDR2: KGHSH, LQKENI. CDR3 residues: CASSPDGVREKLFF. Here the CDR3 DNA reads TGTGCCAGCTCACCAGACGGCGTCCGGGAAAAACTGTTTTTT.

The rearrangement joins TRBV5-1 to TRBJ2-3; the match to TRBD2 covers 10 bases. This CDR3 contains 16 residues. Germline V gene data show CDR1 as SGHRS and CDR2 as YFSETQ. The V and J ends lost 4 bases and 1 base, in that order; junction bases with no gene match: 6. This CDR3 is CASSALGTSGTDTQYF. CDR3 bases: TGCGCCAGCAGCGCGCTCGGGACTAGCGGCACAGATACGCAGTATTTT.

This clonotype turned up a few times. The J gene is TRBJ2-1, the V gene TRBV7-2; 11 nucleotides match TRBD2. CDR3 size: 15 residues. Trimming cost V 3 bases and J 6 bases; bases outside gene matches: 4. Germline assignment: CDR1 SGHTA and CDR2 FQGNSA. Here the CDR3 reads CASSLVAGGANEQFF. CDR3 bases: TGTGCCAGCAGCTTGGTAGCGGGGGGGGCCAATGAGCAGTTCTTC.

Written as DNA, the CDR3 is TGTGCCATCAGTTGGGACAGGAGCACAGATACGCAGTATTTT. Translating it yields CAISWDRSTDTQYF. The V gene is TRBV10-3, the J gene TRBJ2-3, with TRBD1 matching 8 bases. V lost 5 bases to trimming and J lost 0 bases; unmatched junction nucleotides: 1. Germline lookup yields CDR1 ENHRY and CDR2 SYGVKD. This CDR3 contains 14 residues.

The V and J genes are TRBV12-3 or TRBV12-4 and TRBJ2-1; 7 bases line up with TRBD2. Trimming at V came to 7 bases and at J to 9 bases, leaving 9 bases not matched to a gene. The CDR3 is made up of 13 amino acids. For the CDR3, the DNA is TGTGCCAGCACCCAACTAGCGACGGGTGAGCAGTTCTTC. It translates to CASTQLATGEQFF.

This clonotype appeared a few times. This chain uses TRBV12-3 or TRBV12-4 with TRBJ2-2; 8 bases agree with TRBD2. CDR3 size: 15 residues. After removal of 6 bases from V and 4 bases from J, the junction contained 7 bases not matched to a gene. The CDR3 spells CASSQREYGTGELFF. For the CDR3, the DNA is TGTGCCAGCAGCCAGCGGGAGTATGGCACCGGGGAGCTGTTTTTT.

The table lists this clonotype with a few counts. The chain employs TRBV4-2 and TRBJ2-3; 9 bases align to TRBD2. With V trimmed by 1 base and J by 11 bases, 7 bases remained unmatched. The germline V gene has CDR1 LGHNA and CDR2 YNFKEQ. The CDR3 is 14 amino acids. In DNA form, the CDR3 reads TGTGCCAGCAGCCAAGGTGATAGCGGGAGACAGCAGTATTTT. The encoded protein is CASSQGDSGRQQYF.

The CDR3 spells CASSHPGLSRDTQYF. The CDR3 bases are TGCGCCAGCAGCCATCCGGGACTCAGCAGGGATACGCAGTATTTT. J is TRBJ2-3 and V is TRBV4-1, with D perhaps TRBD2 (6 bases). The CDR3 runs to 15 residues. Germline V gene data show CDR1 as MGHRA and CDR2 as YSYEKL. V shed 3 bases and J shed 6 bases, with 16 bases lying between them.

This clonotype was observed many times. The chain couples TRBV12-3 or TRBV12-4 to TRBJ2-3; TRBD2 is a possible D gene (7 bases). This CDR3 contains 17 residues. Trimming cost V 2 bases and J 0 bases, with 15 bases left between them. The CDR3 spells CASSLTSRGASTDTQYF. In DNA form, the CDR3 reads TGTGCCAGCAGTTTAACTTCCCGGGGGGCTAGCACAGATACGCAGTATTTT.

At least ten counts were recorded for this clonotype. The rearrangement uses TRBV24-1 and TRBJ1-5; 7 positions match TRBD1. The ends lost 7 bases at V and 2 bases at J; junction bases unmatched: 4. CDR3 size: 14 residues. Germline CDR1 and CDR2: KGHDR and SFDVKD. CDR3 loop: CATSRTGGNQPQHF. CDR3 nucleotides: TGTGCCACCAGCAGAACAGGGGGCAATCAGCCCCAGCATTTT.

V is TRBV10-1 and J is TRBJ1-1; D call uncertain. This CDR3 spans 14 amino acids. Germline V lookup: CDR1 WNHNN, CDR2 SYGVQD (reference sequence). V was clipped by 2 bases and J by 3 bases, with 10 bases between them. The CDR3 nucleotides are TGCGCCAGCAGTGAGCGAGCGGGATACACTGAAGCTTTCTTT. Its translation is CASSERAGYTEAFF.

V gene TRBV12-3 or TRBV12-4 combines with J gene TRBJ1-5, with D hard to call. V lost 5 bases to trimming and J lost 6 bases, with 11 bases between them. The CDR3 covers 13 residues. The CDR3 DNA reads TGTGCCAGCAGTAGGGAGAGAGGTCAGCCCCAGCATTTT. It is translated as CASSRERGQPQHF.

The V gene is TRBV29-1, the J gene TRBJ1-3; tentative D call: TRBD1 (5 bases). CDR1 SQVTM and CDR2 ANQGSEA come from the germline V gene. This CDR3 has 13 amino acids. Trimming removed 6 bases at V and 0 bases at J, with 9 bases between. DNA for the CDR3: TGCAGCGTCGTCGGGGGCTCTGGAAACACCATATATTTT. This gives the protein CSVVGGSGNTIYF. The full variable domain, in which reference TRBV29-1 and TRBJ1-3 provide the parts outside the CDR3, is SAVISQKPSRDICQRGTSLTIQCQVDSQVTMMFWYRQQPGQSLTLIATANQGSEATYESGFVIDKFPISRPNLTFSTLTVSNMSPEDSSIYLCSVVGGSGNTIYFGEGSWLTVV.

CDR3 amino acids: CASSLHGAQGLSQFF. CDR3 in DNA: TGTGCCAGCAGCTTGCACGGGGCCCAAGGGCTATCCCAGTTCTTC. The chain recombines TRBV7-9 with TRBJ2-1; D is possibly TRBD1 or TRBD2 (5 bases each). Germline-derived CDR1 and CDR2 are SEHNR and FQNEAQ (reference sequence). The CDR3 length is 15 residues. V was pared by 3 bases and J by 13 bases, with 22 bases between.

This clonotype was counted a few times. The rearrangement uses TRBV6-5 and TRBJ2-7; D is unclear. This CDR3 is built from 12 residues. From germline, CDR1 is MNHEY and CDR2 SVGAGI. With 2 bases removed from V and 7 bases from J, the gap between germline ends came to 9 bases. The chain's CDR3 is CASSYPGREQYF. The CDR3 nucleotides are TGTGCCAGCAGTTACCCTGGTAGGGAGCAGTACTTC.

This clonotype was counted between two and nine times. The chain uses TRBV18 and TRBJ1-1; 7 bases agree with TRBD1. Per germline, CDR1 KGHSH and CDR2 LQKENI. Trimming removed 3 bases from V and 6 bases from J; junction bases left unmatched: 10. CDR3 length equals 15 residues. In DNA, the CDR3 is TGTGCCAGCTCACCCCTCAGGACAGGTGAAGCTGAAGCTTTCTTT. The encoded protein is CASSPLRTGEAEAFF.

This clonotype was detected a few times. J is TRBJ2-2 and V is TRBV18, with TRBD1 as a possible D gene (5 bases). The CDR3 sequence is 15 residues long. V gave up 5 bases and J gave up 4 bases, with 14 bases separating them. Germline V lookup: CDR1 KGHSH, CDR2 LQKENI. The DNA of the CDR3 is TGTGCCAGCTCATTCAGGGAAGACGGCACCGGGGAGCTGTTTTTT. As protein: CASSFREDGTGELFF.

This chain joins TRBV7-9 and TRBJ2-1; no clear D. V was clipped by 1 base and J by 13 bases, with 11 bases between them. Germline lookup yields CDR1 SEHNR and CDR2 FQNEAQ (reference sequence). This CDR3 is 12 amino acids long. Written as DNA, the CDR3 is TGTGCCAGCAGCTTAGACTATAGTCCTCAGTTCTTC. Protein product: CASSLDYSPQFF.